This section outlines one T cell receptor beta chain sequence together with its context. Its antigen remains unidentified. Data came from immunoSEQ multiplex PCR; TCRdb stores just in-frame clones and leaves some out. The table shows about 1.5 million clones, with approximately 98% occurring only once. The donors were all Caucasian adults (living in Nashville, Tennessee). Trimming cost V 1 base and J 5 bases; bases outside gene matches: 4. Per the germline V gene, CDR1 is MNHEY and CDR2 is SVGAGI. The CDR3 sequence is 15 residues long. The data originate from a study of shared clonotypes between healthy human individuals. Study-level background: The cohort had two women and a few men, ages 18 to 49.

General study points: Memory subsets had estimated richness that was generally smaller than that of naive subsets.

The TCR originated in a man in his thirties or forties in good health. The chain couples TRBV6-5 to TRBJ2-1, with TRBD2 identical over 8 bases. Sequenced input: naive CD4+ T cells sorted from blood. Specified subset: CD45RA+ positively selected. The CDR3 sequence: CASSYWLAGNNEQFF. CDR3 nucleotide sequence: TGTGCCAGCAGTTACTGGCTAGCGGGCAACAATGAGCAGTTCTTC.